A selection of T cell receptor beta chains follows, all from one sample in a study of OX40 agonist ivuxolimab in advanced cancers. TCRdb's copy holds only in-frame clones and misses some; the assay was immunoSEQ multiplex PCR. The repertoire holds some 130,000 clones, with approximately 90% as singletons. The input for sequencing was CD4+ or CD8+ T cells sorted from blood, taken in a trial of the OX40 agonist ivuxolimab. The source is an adult with an advanced solid tumor such as melanoma, head and neck, liver or kidney cancer. Both conserved end residues are part of each CDR3. The D gene is left open where the match is weak. The size of a clone is reported for some rows only, either as once, few or many, or as a class for expanded clones.

D: -
V: TRBV28
J: TRBJ1-2
size: few
CDR3: CASRGTVYGYTF
DNA: TGTGCCAGCAGGGGGACGGTCTATGGCTACACCTTC

D: TRBD1
V: TRBV28
J: TRBJ2-3
size: once
CDR3: CASTPAGTGDTDTQYF
DNA: TGTGCCAGCACCCCGGCCGGGACAGGGGATACAGATACGCAGTATTTT

D: -
V: TRBV7-9
J: TRBJ2-7
size: -
CDR3: CASSLAGEYEQYF
DNA: TGTGCCAGCAGCTTAGCGGGAGAGTACGAGCAGTACTTC

D: -
V: TRBV6-5
J: TRBJ2-5
size: -
CDR3: CASSYQYQETQYF
DNA: TGTGCCAGCAGTTACCAGTACCAAGAGACCCAGTACTTC

D: -
V: TRBV6-1
J: TRBJ1-2
size: -
CDR3: CASSFTVNLNYGYTF
DNA: TGTGCCAGCAGCTTTACAGTCAATCTTAACTATGGCTACACCTTC

D: -
V: TRBV7-2
J: TRBJ2-5
size: -
CDR3: CASSLNTGGYGGRETQYF
DNA: TGTGCCAGCAGCTTAAACACGGGGGGCTATGGCGGGAGAGAGACCCAGTACTTC

D: TRBD1
V: TRBV7-3
J: TRBJ1-1
size: -
CDR3: CASSLGSGTGRPEAFF
DNA: TGTGCCAGCAGCTTAGGGTCCGGGACAGGGAGGCCTGAAGCTTTCTTT

D: TRBD1
V: TRBV19
J: TRBJ1-3
size: -
CDR3: CASSMGDSSSGNTIYF
DNA: TGTGCCAGTAGTATGGGGGACAGTTCCTCTGGAAACACCATATATTTT

D: -
V: TRBV30
J: TRBJ2-3
size: -
CDR3: CAWSPDWTTDTQYF
DNA: TGTGCCTGGAGTCCCGATTGGACCACAGATACGCAGTATTTT

D: -
V: TRBV5-5
J: TRBJ2-5
size: -
CDR3: CASKRGDGETQYF
DNA: TGTGCCTCCAAGAGGGGCGACGGGGAGACCCAGTACTTC

D: -
V: TRBV15
J: TRBJ1-1
size: -
CDR3: CATSRETSGNTEAFF
DNA: TGTGCCACCAGCAGAGAGACCTCAGGAAACACTGAAGCTTTCTTT

D: -
V: TRBV5-4
J: TRBJ2-2
size: -
CDR3: CASSLRGGGSVTGELFF
DNA: TGTGCCAGCAGCCTCCGCGGAGGGGGGAGTGTCACCGGGGAGCTGTTTTTT

D: -
V: TRBV5-1
J: TRBJ1-1
size: -
CDR3: CASSLGVLGSTEAFF
DNA: TGCGCCAGCAGCTTGGGCGTGTTGGGGTCCACTGAAGCTTTCTTT

D: -
V: TRBV9
J: TRBJ2-1
size: -
CDR3: CASSGGAGIGNEQFF
DNA: TGTGCCAGCAGCGGCGGGGCCGGCATTGGGAATGAGCAGTTCTTC

D: -
V: TRBV6-5
J: TRBJ1-1
size: -
CDR3: CASSYSDPNTEAFF
DNA: TGTGCCAGCAGTTACTCGGATCCGAACACTGAAGCTTTCTTT

D: -
V: TRBV7-9
J: TRBJ2-1
size: -
CDR3: CASSYYGDTRDEQFF
DNA: TGTGCCAGCAGCTACTACGGGGATACTAGAGATGAGCAGTTCTTC

D: -
V: TRBV7-9
J: TRBJ2-7
size: -
CDR3: CASSLGSVPYEQYF
DNA: TGTGCCAGCAGCTTAGGCTCGGTCCCCTACGAGCAGTACTTC

D: -
V: TRBV5-1
J: TRBJ2-7
size: once
CDR3: CASRSGTGSYEQYF
DNA: TGCGCCAGCAGGTCCGGGACTGGCTCCTACGAGCAGTACTTC

D: -
V: TRBV5-6
J: TRBJ2-1
size: -
CDR3: CASSLGRGNEQFF
DNA: TGTGCCAGCAGCTTGGGGCGCGGCAATGAGCAGTTCTTC

D: TRBD2
V: TRBV30
J: TRBJ2-1
size: -
CDR3: CVWSGLAGGDEQFF
DNA: TGTGTCTGGAGTGGACTAGCGGGAGGGGATGAGCAGTTCTTC

D: TRBD1
V: TRBV7-2
J: TRBJ1-5
size: -
CDR3: CASSTGGSYQPQHF
DNA: TGTGCCAGCAGCACAGGGGGTTCATATCAGCCCCAGCATTTT

D: -
V: TRBV5-1
J: TRBJ1-3
size: -
CDR3: CASRGGGSEGNTIYF
DNA: TGCGCCAGCAGGGGGGGAGGTTCGGAAGGAAACACCATATATTTT

D: TRBD1
V: TRBV29-1
J: TRBJ2-1
size: -
CDR3: CSVGDRGLYEQFF
DNA: TGCAGCGTTGGGGACAGGGGGCTCTATGAGCAGTTCTTC

D: TRBD1
V: TRBV10-3
J: TRBJ1-5
size: -
CDR3: CAISRQGAGQPQHF
DNA: TGTGCCATCAGTAGACAGGGGGCAGGTCAGCCCCAGCATTTT

D: TRBD2
V: TRBV11-3
J: TRBJ2-1
size: -
CDR3: CASSQTSGQGNEQFF
DNA: TGTGCCAGCAGCCAGACTAGCGGCCAGGGCAATGAGCAGTTCTTC

D: TRBD2
V: TRBV13
J: TRBJ2-1
size: -
CDR3: CASSVLSGREQNEQFF
DNA: TGTGCCAGCAGCGTCCTAAGCGGGAGAGAACAGAATGAGCAGTTCTTC

D: -
V: TRBV10-3
J: TRBJ1-1
size: -
CDR3: CAIRPGLGTEAFF
DNA: TGTGCCATCAGACCGGGGCTGGGCACTGAAGCTTTCTTT

D: -
V: TRBV19
J: TRBJ1-2
size: -
CDR3: CASSSDHTYGYTF
DNA: TGTGCCAGTAGTTCAGACCACACCTATGGCTACACCTTC

D: TRBD2
V: TRBV11-1
J: TRBJ2-5
size: -
CDR3: CASSSRASGSWGRQETQYF
DNA: TGTGCCAGCAGCTCAAGGGCTAGCGGGAGTTGGGGACGACAAGAGACCCAGTACTTC

D: -
V: TRBV2
J: TRBJ2-1
size: -
CDR3: CASTLGFDEQFF
DNA: TGTGCCAGCACATTGGGGTTCGATGAGCAGTTCTTC

D: -
V: TRBV7-3
J: TRBJ2-1
size: -
CDR3: CASSQGDEQFF
DNA: TGTGCCAGCAGTCAAGGCGATGAGCAGTTCTTC

D: TRBD2
V: TRBV5-1
J: TRBJ2-3
size: -
CDR3: CASSFSGRGTDTQYF
DNA: TGCGCCAGCAGTTTTAGCGGGAGGGGCACAGATACGCAGTATTTT

D: TRBD1
V: TRBV5-1
J: TRBJ2-7
size: -
CDR3: CASSRPSDRAYEQYF
DNA: TGCGCCAGCAGCCGACCCTCGGACAGGGCCTACGAGCAGTACTTC

D: -
V: TRBV11-2
J: TRBJ2-1
size: once
CDR3: CASSLGSPTVNEQFF
DNA: TGTGCCAGCAGCTTAGGCAGTCCCACAGTTAATGAGCAGTTCTTC

D: -
V: TRBV5-6
J: TRBJ2-7
size: -
CDR3: CASSLASGFSYEQYF
DNA: TGTGCCAGCAGCTTGGCGAGCGGGTTCTCCTACGAGCAGTACTTC

D: -
V: TRBV27
J: TRBJ2-2
size: medium-sized
CDR3: CASSLEATGELFF
DNA: TGTGCCAGCAGTTTAGAGGCAACCGGGGAGCTGTTTTTT

D: -
V: TRBV2
J: TRBJ1-5
size: -
CDR3: CASSDWASNPYSNQPQHF
DNA: TGTGCCAGCAGTGATTGGGCCTCAAATCCCTATAGCAATCAGCCCCAGCATTTT

D: TRBD2
V: TRBV12-5
J: TRBJ2-2
size: -
CDR3: CASGLELAANTGELFF
DNA: TGTGCTAGTGGTTTGGAGCTAGCGGCGAACACCGGGGAGCTGTTTTTT

D: -
V: TRBV11-2
J: TRBJ2-3
size: -
CDR3: CASSFTDTQYF
DNA: TGTGCCAGCAGCTTCACAGATACGCAGTATTTT

D: -
V: TRBV4-3
J: TRBJ2-7
size: once
CDR3: CASSQGGGGSGMYEQYF
DNA: TGCGCCAGCAGCCAAGGAGGGGGGGGGAGCGGGATGTACGAGCAGTACTTC

D: -
V: TRBV5-1
J: TRBJ2-2
size: -
CDR3: CASSSAGVGTGELFF
DNA: TGCGCCAGCAGCTCGGCAGGGGTAGGCACCGGGGAGCTGTTTTTT

D: TRBD1
V: TRBV5-1
J: TRBJ2-2
size: -
CDR3: CASSLSTGVNTGELFF
DNA: TGCGCCAGCAGCTTATCGACAGGGGTTAACACCGGGGAGCTGTTTTTT

D: -
V: TRBV16
J: TRBJ1-5
size: -
CDR3: CASSFSVQGSNQPQHF
DNA: TGTGCCAGCAGCTTCTCAGTCCAGGGGAGCAATCAGCCCCAGCATTTT

D: -
V: TRBV6-5
J: TRBJ2-3
size: -
CDR3: CASSGGVATDTQYF
DNA: TGTGCCAGCAGTGGGGGCGTAGCCACAGATACGCAGTATTTT

D: TRBD2
V: TRBV7-8
J: TRBJ2-2
size: -
CDR3: CASSLPGTSGYTGELFF
DNA: TGTGCCAGCAGCTTACCAGGGACTAGCGGCTACACCGGGGAGCTGTTTTTT

D: -
V: TRBV6-6
J: TRBJ2-7
size: -
CDR3: CASSYSRRDRQYF
DNA: TGTGCCAGCAGTTACTCGAGGCGAGACCGGCAGTACTTC

D: -
V: TRBV5-4
J: TRBJ1-1
size: few
CDR3: CASSSMNTEAFF
DNA: TGTGCCAGCAGCTCGATGAACACTGAAGCTTTCTTT

D: TRBD2
V: TRBV19
J: TRBJ2-7
size: -
CDR3: CASSTPAGGTYEQYF
DNA: TGTGCCAGTAGCACTCCCGCGGGGGGCACCTACGAGCAGTACTTC

D: TRBD2
V: TRBV6-1
J: TRBJ2-7
size: -
CDR3: CASRRTGGLEQYF
DNA: TGTGCCAGCAGGAGAACGGGGGGGCTCGAGCAGTACTTC

D: -
V: TRBV16
J: TRBJ2-3
size: once
CDR3: CASSRRRGIGTDTQYF
DNA: TGTGCCAGCAGCCGGCGGCGCGGGATAGGGACAGATACGCAGTATTTT

D: -
V: TRBV11-2
J: TRBJ2-1
size: -
CDR3: CASSLVTLPVYNEQFF
DNA: TGTGCCAGCAGCTTGGTAACGCTTCCGGTCTACAATGAGCAGTTCTTC

D: -
V: TRBV19
J: TRBJ1-5
size: -
CDR3: CASSMEVLPGPQHF
DNA: TGTGCCAGTAGTATGGAGGTCCTCCCGGGGCCCCAGCATTTT

D: TRBD1
V: TRBV28
J: TRBJ1-3
size: -
CDR3: CASSTGGTGNTIYF
DNA: TGTGCCAGCAGCACAGGGGGCACTGGAAACACCATATATTTT

D: -
V: TRBV5-1
J: TRBJ2-3
size: -
CDR3: CASRSGSGSTDTQYF
DNA: TGCGCCAGCCGCTCAGGGTCGGGTAGCACAGATACGCAGTATTTT